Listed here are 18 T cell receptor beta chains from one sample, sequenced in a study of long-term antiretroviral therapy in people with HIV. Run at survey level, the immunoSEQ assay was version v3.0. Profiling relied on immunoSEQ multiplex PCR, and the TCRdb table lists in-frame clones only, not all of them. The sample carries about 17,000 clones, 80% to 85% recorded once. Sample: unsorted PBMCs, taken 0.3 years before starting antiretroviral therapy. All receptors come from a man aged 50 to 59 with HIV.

DNA for the CDR3: TGCGCCAGCAGCTCCGGGACAGGGGGCTACTACGAGCAGTACTTC. It encodes CASSSGTGGYYEQYF. The gene calls are TRBV5-1 and TRBJ2-7, with 12 bases aligning to TRBD1. This CDR3 spans 15 amino acids. The V segment lost 3 bases and the J segment 3 bases; nucleotides outside the gene matches: 4. Germline V lookup: CDR1 SGHRS, CDR2 YFSETQ.

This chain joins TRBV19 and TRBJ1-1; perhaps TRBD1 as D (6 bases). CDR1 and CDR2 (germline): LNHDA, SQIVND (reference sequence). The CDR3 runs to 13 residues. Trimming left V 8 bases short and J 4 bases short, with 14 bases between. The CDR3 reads CASSPQGSTEAFF. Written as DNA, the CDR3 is TGTGCCAGTTCGCCACAGGGATCCACTGAAGCTTTCTTT.

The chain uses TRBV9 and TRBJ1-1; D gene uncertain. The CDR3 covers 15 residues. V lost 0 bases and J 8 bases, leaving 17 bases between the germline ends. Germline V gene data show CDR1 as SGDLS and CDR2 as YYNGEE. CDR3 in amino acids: CASSVAEGPVPEAFF. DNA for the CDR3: TGTGCCAGCAGCGTAGCAGAGGGTCCCGTCCCCGAAGCTTTCTTT.

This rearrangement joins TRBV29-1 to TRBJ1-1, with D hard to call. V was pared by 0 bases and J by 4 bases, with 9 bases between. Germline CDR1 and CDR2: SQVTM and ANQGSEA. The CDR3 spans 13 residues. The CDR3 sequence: CSVEDGGITEAFF. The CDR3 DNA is TGCAGCGTTGAAGATGGAGGGATCACTGAAGCTTTCTTT.

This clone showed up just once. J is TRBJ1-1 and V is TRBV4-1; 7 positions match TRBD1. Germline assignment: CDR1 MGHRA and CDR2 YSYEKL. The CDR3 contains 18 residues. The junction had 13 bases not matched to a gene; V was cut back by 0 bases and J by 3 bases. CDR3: CASSQDLKQGPRDTEAFF. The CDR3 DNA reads TGCGCCAGCAGCCAAGATCTTAAACAGGGGCCCAGGGACACTGAAGCTTTCTTT.

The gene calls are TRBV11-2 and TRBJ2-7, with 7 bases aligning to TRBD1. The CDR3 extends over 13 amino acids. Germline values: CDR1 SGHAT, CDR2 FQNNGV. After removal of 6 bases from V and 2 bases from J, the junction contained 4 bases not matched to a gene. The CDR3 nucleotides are TGTGCCAGCAGTATGGGGACAGCCTACGAGCAGTACTTC. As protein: CASSMGTAYEQYF.

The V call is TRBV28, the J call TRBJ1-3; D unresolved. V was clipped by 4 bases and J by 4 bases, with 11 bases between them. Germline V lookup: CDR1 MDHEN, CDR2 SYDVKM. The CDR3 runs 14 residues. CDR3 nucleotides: TGTGCCAGCAGTTCCCCTATTTGGGGAAACACCATATATTTT. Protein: CASSSPIWGNTIYF.

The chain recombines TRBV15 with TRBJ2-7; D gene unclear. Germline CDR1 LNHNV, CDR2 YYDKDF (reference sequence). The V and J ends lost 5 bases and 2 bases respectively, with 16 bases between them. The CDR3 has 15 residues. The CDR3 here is CATSPPDRRPYEQYF. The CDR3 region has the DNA TGTGCCACCAGCCCCCCGGACCGACGTCCCTACGAGCAGTACTTC.

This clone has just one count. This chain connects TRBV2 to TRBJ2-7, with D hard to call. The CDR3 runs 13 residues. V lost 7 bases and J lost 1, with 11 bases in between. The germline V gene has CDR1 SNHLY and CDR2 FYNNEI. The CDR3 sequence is CASMGPFSYEQYF. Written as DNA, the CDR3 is TGTGCCAGCATGGGTCCTTTTTCCTACGAGCAGTACTTC.

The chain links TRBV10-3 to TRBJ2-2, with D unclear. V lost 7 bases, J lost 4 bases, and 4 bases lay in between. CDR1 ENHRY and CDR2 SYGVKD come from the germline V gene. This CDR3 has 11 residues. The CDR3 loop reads CAIKSTGELFF. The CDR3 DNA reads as TGTGCCATCAAAAGCACCGGGGAGCTGTTTTTT.

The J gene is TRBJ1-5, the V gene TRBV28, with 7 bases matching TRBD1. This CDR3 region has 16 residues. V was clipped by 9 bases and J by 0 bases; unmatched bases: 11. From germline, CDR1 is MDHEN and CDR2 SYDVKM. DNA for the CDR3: TGTGCCAGTACGACACAGGGGTTCAGTAGCAATCAGCCCCAGCATTTT. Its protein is CASTTQGFSSNQPQHF.

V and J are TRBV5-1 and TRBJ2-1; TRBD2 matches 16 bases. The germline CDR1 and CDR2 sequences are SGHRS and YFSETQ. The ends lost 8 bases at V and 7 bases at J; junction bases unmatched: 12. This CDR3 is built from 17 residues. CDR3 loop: CASTGLAGGPRGNEQFF. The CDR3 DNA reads TGCGCCAGTACGGGACTAGCGGGAGGGCCAAGGGGGAATGAGCAGTTCTTC.

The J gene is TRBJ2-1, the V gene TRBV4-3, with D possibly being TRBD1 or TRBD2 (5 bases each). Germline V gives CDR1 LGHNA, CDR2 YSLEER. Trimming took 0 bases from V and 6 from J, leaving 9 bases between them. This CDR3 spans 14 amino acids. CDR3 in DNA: TGCGCCAGCAGCCAAGATCGGGGCCCCAATGAGCAGTTCTTC. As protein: CASSQDRGPNEQFF.

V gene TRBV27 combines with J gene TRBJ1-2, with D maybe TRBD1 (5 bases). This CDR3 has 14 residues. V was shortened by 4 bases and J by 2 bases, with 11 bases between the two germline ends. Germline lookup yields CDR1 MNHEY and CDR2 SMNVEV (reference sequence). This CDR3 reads CASSYQGTNYGYTF. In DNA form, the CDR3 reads TGTGCCAGCAGTTATCAGGGCACAAACTATGGCTACACCTTC.

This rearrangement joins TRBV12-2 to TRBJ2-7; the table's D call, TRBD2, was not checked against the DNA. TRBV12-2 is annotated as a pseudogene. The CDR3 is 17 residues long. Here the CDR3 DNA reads TGTGCAAGTCGCTTAACCTCAGGACTAGCGGCTGTTTACGAGCAGTACTTC. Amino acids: CASRLTSGLAAVYEQYF.

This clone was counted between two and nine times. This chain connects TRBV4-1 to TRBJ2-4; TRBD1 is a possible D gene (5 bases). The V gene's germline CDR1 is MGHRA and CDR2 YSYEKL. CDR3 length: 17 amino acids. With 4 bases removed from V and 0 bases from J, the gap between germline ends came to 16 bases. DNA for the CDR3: TGCGCCAGCAGCCCAATCGGCCAGGGTACAGCCAAAAACATTCAGTACTTC. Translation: CASSPIGQGTAKNIQYF.

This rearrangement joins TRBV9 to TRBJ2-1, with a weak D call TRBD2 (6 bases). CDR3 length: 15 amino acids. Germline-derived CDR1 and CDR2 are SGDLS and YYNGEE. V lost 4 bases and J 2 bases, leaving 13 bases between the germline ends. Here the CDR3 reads CASSSVREPYNEQFF. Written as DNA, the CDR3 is TGTGCCAGCAGCTCCGTCCGGGAGCCCTACAATGAGCAGTTCTTC.

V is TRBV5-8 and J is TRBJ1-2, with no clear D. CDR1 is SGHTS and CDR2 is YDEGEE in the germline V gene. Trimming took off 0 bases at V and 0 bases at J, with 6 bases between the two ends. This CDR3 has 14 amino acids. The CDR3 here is CASSLDGSNYGYTF. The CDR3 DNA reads TGTGCCAGCAGCTTGGACGGATCTAACTATGGCTACACCTTC.